This T cell receptor beta chain was sequenced in a study of early T cells in non-severe SARS-CoV-2 infection. Individual cDNA molecules received unique molecular identifiers during library preparation. TCRdb itself ran the 5' RACE reads through MiXCR, one entry per CDR3 protein. The table shows tens of thousands of distinct CDR3 sequences, with about 11% occurring only once. This clonotype was seen a few times. The CDR3 consists of 17 residues. The sequenced sample was whole blood, obtained at baseline. The TCR comes from an adult who was a healthcare worker with PCR-confirmed SARS-CoV-2 infection or an uninfected control (not recorded which). The chain recombines TRBV12-2 with TRBJ1-2; the DNA was not used to check the table's D call, TRBD1. TRBV12-2 is a pseudogene segment. CDR3 coding DNA: TGTGCAAGTCGCTTAGTTCGGGGGCCCCGTGCTAACTATGGCTACACCTTC. Protein sequence: CASRLVRGPRANYGYTF.